Included here is one TCR beta chain sequence, with context. Those enrolled, adults aged roughly 18 to 90 years, came from about two dozen US areas. Self-reported history from a screening survey and questionnaire set each donor's cohort. These data are taken from a study of blood T cell repertoires in COVID-19. Data came from immunoSEQ multiplex PCR; TCRdb stores just in-frame clones and leaves some out. The table lists around 360,000 clones, approximately 84% of them singletons. Trimming left V 0 bases short and J 4 bases short, with 10 bases between. The CDR3 runs 14 residues. The germline V gene encodes CDR1 SGHKS and CDR2 YYEKEE (reference sequence).

This clonotype originated in a woman in her twenties or thirties who had recovered from COVID-19. The rearrangement links TRBV5-5 to TRBJ1-1, with a weak D call TRBD1 (5 bases). What was sequenced was PBMCs or T cells enriched from blood (not recorded which). This CDR3 is CASSLVQGSTEAFF. The CDR3 nucleotides read TGTGCCAGCAGCTTGGTTCAGGGTAGCACTGAAGCTTTCTTT.